This T cell receptor (beta chain) was sequenced during a study of cytomegalovirus exposure and HLA in healthy donors. PCR used 60 Vbeta primers and 13 Jbeta primers. TCRdb's table, derived via immunoSEQ multiplex PCR, lists solely in-frame clones and lacks some. There are 200,000 or so clones in the sample; approximately 83% occur only once, and 0.098% lies in the top ten. Overall study findings and caveats: Prior analysis indicated that the majority of TCR beta V segments exhibited productivity approximately 90% or approximately 30% of the time. Per published accounts, TCR beta sequences correctly predicted the HLA-A and HLA-B alleles of most subjects. In a later analysis, donors in an Asian-associated ancestry cluster reportedly had fewer N-insertions in productive TCRs than the cohort mean.

Healthy bone marrow donors formed the donor group. The CDR3 spans 8 residues. Per the germline V gene, CDR1 is DFQATT and CDR2 is SNEGSKA (reference sequence). A note on this clone: Its antigen is undetermined. One end of the junction varies from germline; a read error may be responsible.

The V and J genes are TRBV20-1 and TRBJ1-2; D call uncertain. The sample was PBMCs. The origin of this receptor is a boy aged 2 to 9 in good health and CMV-seronegative. CDR3 DNA: TGCAGTGCCAGCCGCGGGTTCTTC. Translation gives CSASRGFF.